Below are 6 T cell receptor beta chains sequenced from a single sample in a study of cytomegalovirus exposure and HLA in healthy donors. Vbeta (60) and Jbeta (13) primers were used in the PCR. The protocol was immunoSEQ multiplex PCR, while the TCRdb copy is restricted to in-frame clones and leaves out a portion. This table has over 150,000 clones, around 76% appearing once. Material: PBMCs. The receptors shown here come from a girl between 5 and 17 years old in good health and CMV-seropositive.

The chain has TRBV5-1 and TRBJ2-1; 10 bases line up with TRBD2. Germline loops: CDR1 SGHRS, CDR2 YFSETQ. The V gene end was trimmed by 1 base and the J gene end by 0 bases; junction bases not matched to a gene: 1. The CDR3 is 16 residues long. CDR3 in amino acids: CASSLKRGGSYNEQFF. CDR3 in DNA: TGCGCCAGCAGCTTGAAGCGGGGGGGCTCCTACAATGAGCAGTTCTTC.

The rearrangement uses TRBV4-1 and TRBJ1-2, with TRBD1 matching over 9 bases. The CDR3 totals 16 residues. Germline loops: CDR1 MGHRA, CDR2 YSYEKL. The V and J ends lost 3 bases and 4 bases, in that order; junction bases with no gene match: 9. CDR3 sequence reads: CASSHSQGAMVYGYTF. The DNA for the CDR3 is TGCGCCAGCAGCCACTCACAGGGGGCGATGGTCTATGGCTACACCTTC.

This sequence joins TRBV14 and TRBJ2-1; 11 nucleotides align to TRBD2. Germline values: CDR1 SGHDN, CDR2 FVKESK. V shed 5 bases, J shed 7 bases, and the junction held 10 bases outside the gene matches. The CDR3 is made up of 16 amino acids. CDR3: CASSVRLAGRGNEQFF. In nucleotides, the CDR3 is TGTGCCAGCAGCGTCAGACTAGCGGGGAGAGGGAATGAGCAGTTCTTC.

V usage is TRBV7-9 and J usage is TRBJ2-5, with 8 bases matching TRBD2. The CDR3 consists of 16 residues. Germline CDR1 reads SEHNR; CDR2 reads FQNEAQ (reference sequence). V was pared by 5 bases and J by 5 bases, with 13 bases of the junction left unmatched. The CDR3 protein is CASSPTSGGVRETQYF. The DNA of the CDR3 is TGTGCCAGCAGCCCAACTAGCGGAGGGGTCCGGGAGACCCAGTACTTC.

The chain links TRBV5-1 to TRBJ2-3; 10 bases are a match to TRBD2. The CDR3 contains 18 residues. CDR1 and CDR2 (germline): SGHRS, YFSETQ. V lost 0 bases to trimming and J lost 2 bases; unmatched junction nucleotides: 9. CDR3 region: CASSLGASGSRVTDTQYF. The DNA of the CDR3 is TGCGCCAGCAGCTTGGGTGCTAGCGGGAGTCGGGTCACAGATACGCAGTATTTT.

The chain recombines TRBV2 with TRBJ1-1; D unclear. The CDR3 contains 11 residues. V lost 8 bases and J lost 7, with 11 bases in between. The germline CDR1 and CDR2 sequences are SNHLY and FYNNEI. The chain's CDR3 is CASLPFGEAFF. The CDR3 DNA reads as TGTGCCAGCCTTCCATTCGGTGAAGCTTTCTTT.